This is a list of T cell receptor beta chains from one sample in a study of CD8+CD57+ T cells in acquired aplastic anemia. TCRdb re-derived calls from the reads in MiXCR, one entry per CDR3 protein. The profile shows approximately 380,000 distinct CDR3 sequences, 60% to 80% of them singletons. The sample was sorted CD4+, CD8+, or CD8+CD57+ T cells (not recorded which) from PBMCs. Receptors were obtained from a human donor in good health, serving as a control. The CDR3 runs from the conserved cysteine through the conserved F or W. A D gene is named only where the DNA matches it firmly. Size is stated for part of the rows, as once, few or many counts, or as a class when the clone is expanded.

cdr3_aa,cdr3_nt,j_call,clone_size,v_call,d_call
CASSTTTVATTIFF,TGTGCCAGCAGTACCACGACGGTGGCGACAACGATTTTTTTT,TRBJ2-3,NA,TRBV2,NA
CAWSVGGQVDTQYF,TGTGCCTGGAGTGTCGGGGGGCAGGTGGATACGCAGTATTTT,TRBJ2-3,NA,TRBV30,NA
CAIRYWSYEQYF,TGCGCCATCAGGTACTGGTCCTACGAGCAGTACTTC,TRBJ2-7,NA,TRBV10-3,NA
CASSQLDQDTQYF,TGTGCCAGCAGCCAACTGGACCAAGATACGCAGTATTTT,TRBJ2-3,many,TRBV7-2,NA
CASNPSGTGTVGYF,TGTGCCAGCAACCCATCCGGGACAGGGACGGTCGGCTACTTT,TRBJ2-3,NA,TRBV7-9,TRBD1
CASSQNAGGLYEQYF,TGTGCCAGCAGCCAGAACGCGGGGGGCCTTTACGAGCAGTACTTC,TRBJ2-7,many,TRBV3-1,TRBD2
CSATQGTNENEQYF,TGCAGTGCTACACAGGGAACTAATGAAAACGAGCAGTACTTC,TRBJ2-7,once,TRBV20-1,NA
CSARSPDQPQHF,TGCAGTGCTAGATCCCCGGATCAGCCCCAGCATTTT,TRBJ1-5,NA,TRBV20-1,NA
CARDGENTEAFF,TGTGCCAGGGACGGAGAGAACACTGAAGCTTTCTTT,TRBJ1-1,many,TRBV27,NA
CASNFQGAGDTQYF,TGCGCCAGCAACTTTCAGGGGGCCGGAGATACGCAGTATTTT,TRBJ2-3,once,TRBV4-3,TRBD1
CASSFGNRQSTIGNWGQYF,TGTGCCAGCAGCTTTGGGAACCGGCAATCTACGATTGGCAACTGGGGGCAGTACTTC,TRBJ2-7,NA,TRBV11-2,NA
CKESRGGYEQYF,TGCAAGGAGTCGCGCGGGGGCTACGAGCAGTACTTC,TRBJ2-7,NA,TRBV29-1,TRBD2
CASSPGGTSYEQYF,TGTGCCAGCAGCCCTGGGGGCACTTCCTACGAGCAGTACTTC,TRBJ2-7,NA,TRBV5-8,NA
CASSSLGPGISPDTQYF,TGTGCCAGCAGCTCGCTAGGACCAGGGATTAGCCCAGATACGCAGTATTTT,TRBJ2-3,NA,TRBV7-2,NA
CASRTGGQPNSPLHF,TGTGCCAGCAGGACGGGTGGACAGCCTAATTCACCCCTCCACTTT,TRBJ1-6,NA,TRBV12-3/TRBV12-4,NA
CSARDPAGQGAKSPLHF,TGCAGTGCTAGAGATCCGGCGGGACAGGGGGCCAAATCACCCCTCCACTTT,TRBJ1-6,NA,TRBV20-1,TRBD1
CASSFPGNLKYF,TGTGCCAGCAGCTTTCCAGGGAACCTGAAGTACTTC,TRBJ2-7,NA,TRBV5-1,NA
CASSLPGQGSSYTF,TGTGCCAGCAGCTTACCGGGACAGGGGAGCTCCTACACCTTC,TRBJ1-2,once,TRBV7-3,TRBD1
CASSLGPSGARYKHYF,TGTGCCAGCAGCTTGGGACCTAGCGGGGCGCGCTACAAGCATTACTTC,TRBJ2-7,NA,TRBV7-3,TRBD2
CASSLGDGEQYF,TGTGCCAGCAGCTTGGGGGACGGCGAGCAGTACTTC,TRBJ2-7,NA,TRBV12-3/TRBV12-4,NA
CSARDGGKAYNSPLHF,TGCAGTGCTAGAGATGGGGGAAAGGCCTATAATTCACCCCTCCACTTT,TRBJ1-6,once,TRBV20-1,NA
CASSLVGTGADDQYF,TGTGCCAGCAGCTTAGTCGGGACAGGGGCAGACGACCAGTACTTC,TRBJ2-5,once,TRBV7-8,TRBD1
CATSRGRGGSGYEQFF,TGTGCCACCAGCAGGGGGAGGGGCGGGAGTGGCTATGAGCAGTTCTTC,TRBJ2-1,NA,TRBV15,TRBD2
CASSPPGSEAFF,TGTGCCAGCAGTCCACCAGGGTCCGAAGCTTTCTTT,TRBJ1-1,many,TRBV7-2,NA
CCSSHLPTYEQYF,TGCTGCAGCAGTCACCTCCCAACCTACGAGCAGTACTTC,TRBJ2-7,NA,TRBV10-1,NA
CATGGHASTDTQHF,TGTGCCACCGGAGGACATGCCAGCACAGATACGCAGCATTTT,TRBJ1-5,NA,TRBV15,NA
CASGQGGEKLFF,TGTGCCAGCGGTCAGGGGGGAGAAAAACTGTTTTTT,TRBJ1-4,NA,TRBV6-4,TRBD1
CATAGSNQPQHF,TGTGCCACGGCTGGGAGTAATCAGCCCCAGCATTTT,TRBJ1-5,once,TRBV19,NA
CASSLAENEPQHF,TGTGCCAGCAGCTTAGCAGAGAATGAACCCCAGCACTTC,TRBJ2-5,NA,TRBV7-3,NA
CAISVSTSGGAYEQYF,TGTGCCATCAGTGTATCCACTAGCGGGGGGGCCTACGAGCAGTACTTC,TRBJ2-7,NA,TRBV10-3,TRBD2
CASSLSWRGGSYNEQFF,TGTGCCAGCAGTTTATCTTGGCGGGGGGGCTCCTACAATGAGCAGTTCTTC,TRBJ2-1,many,TRBV12-3/TRBV12-4,TRBD2
CASSRGGLPYEQYF,TGTGCCAGTAGCCGTGGAGGGCTCCCCTACGAGCAGTACTTC,TRBJ2-7,many,TRBV27,NA
CASSLRLSGVTDTQYF,TGTGCCAGCAGCTTGAGGCTAAGCGGGGTGACAGATACGCAGTATTTT,TRBJ2-3,many,TRBV5-6,TRBD2
CASSFIMAGPYDEQFF,TGTGCCAGCAGTTTTATCATGGCGGGGCCCTACGATGAGCAGTTCTTC,TRBJ2-1,many,TRBV28,NA
CASSLNQGQTQHF,TGTGCCAGCAGCTTAAATCAGGGTCAGACCCAGCATTTT,TRBJ1-5,NA,TRBV7-8,NA
CSATGTHYGKQFF,TGCAGTGCTACGGGGACTCACTACGGTAAGCAGTTCTTC,TRBJ2-1,NA,TRBV20-1,NA
CASSLVDRLNTGELFF,TGTGCCAGCAGCTTAGTGGACAGGTTGAACACCGGGGAGCTGTTTTTT,TRBJ2-2,many,TRBV7-8,TRBD1
CASSEAGGQASRQYF,TGCGCCAGCAGTGAGGCGGGAGGACAGGCCTCTCGGCAGTACTTT,TRBJ2-7,NA,TRBV10-2,NA
CSATDPGNPAIYF,TGCAGTGCTACAGATCCGGGGAACCCCGCCATATATTTT,TRBJ1-3,NA,TRBV20-1,NA
CASSSWGGQATGELSW,TGTGCCAGCAGCTCCTGGGGGGGGCAGGCCACCGGGGAGCTGTCTTGG,TRBJ2-2,NA,TRBV11-3,NA
CASSPRTGDGSAF,TGTGCCAGCAGCCCGAGGACTGGGGATGGCTCCGCCTTC,TRBJ1-2,NA,TRBV2,NA
CASSEAGGGYGYTF,TGTGCCAGCAGTGAAGCCGGGGGAGGCTATGGCTACACCTTC,TRBJ1-2,NA,TRBV2,NA
CASSLTTGTGEAQHF,TGTGCCAGCAGCTTGACGACAGGCACTGGCGAGGCCCAGCATTTT,TRBJ1-5,NA,TRBV7-9,NA
CATSRVGRGNEQYF,TGTGCCACCAGCAGAGTTGGGCGGGGTAACGAGCAGTACTTC,TRBJ2-7,NA,TRBV15,NA
CASRTGTSAMGYEQYF,TGTGCCAGCAGGACCGGGACTAGCGCGATGGGTTACGAGCAGTACTTC,TRBJ2-7,NA,TRBV6-6,TRBD2
CSAGEDLNTEAFF,TGCAGTGCGGGAGAGGACTTGAACACTGAAGCTTTCTTT,TRBJ1-1,NA,TRBV20-1,NA
CASSLGVAISPDTQYF,TGTGCCAGCAGCTTAGGGGTAGCGATTAGCCCAGATACGCAGTATTTT,TRBJ2-3,NA,TRBV7-2,NA
CASSPTAYEGGYTF,TGTGCCAGCAGTCCGACGGCTTACGAGGGAGGCTACACCTTC,TRBJ1-2,NA,TRBV12-3/TRBV12-4,NA
CASSKGEGVEQYF,TGTGCCAGCAGCAAAGGGGAGGGAGTCGAGCAGTACTTC,TRBJ2-7,NA,TRBV5-8,TRBD2
CASSRPLAGGINEQFF,TGTGCCAGCAGCCGCCCACTAGCGGGGGGGATTAATGAGCAGTTCTTC,TRBJ2-1,few,TRBV5-1,TRBD2
CASSLAVRGACKPLHF,TGTGCCAGCAGCTTAGCGGTGAGAGGGGCATGTAAACCCCTCCACTTT,TRBJ1-6,NA,TRBV7-2,NA
CASGLVGQSYGYTF,TGTGCTAGTGGTTTGGTCGGCCAGTCCTATGGCTACACCTTC,TRBJ1-2,many,TRBV12-5,NA
CASSSTPGTASYEQYF,TGTGCCAGCAGTTCCACCCCCGGGACGGCGAGCTACGAGCAGTACTTC,TRBJ2-7,NA,TRBV19,NA
CASSEGGGYGYTF,TGTGCCAGCAGTGAGGGCGGGGGCTATGGCTACACCTTC,TRBJ1-2,many,TRBV25-1,NA
CASSPAAGGEQYF,TGTGCCAGCAGCCCGGCGGCAGGGGGCGAGCAGTACTTC,TRBJ2-7,once,TRBV7-3,TRBD1
CASRDAGGYYEQFF,TGTGCCAGCAGGGATGCGGGGGGCTACTATGAGCAGTTCTTC,TRBJ2-1,NA,TRBV6-1,TRBD2
CASSASGTDTEKLF,TGTGCCAGCAGCGCTTCCGGGACAGACACTGAAAAACTCTTT,TRBJ1-1,NA,TRBV7-8,TRBD1